This is a list of T cell receptor beta chains from one sample in a study of shared clonotypes between healthy human individuals. Profiling relied on immunoSEQ multiplex PCR, and the TCRdb table lists in-frame clones only, not all of them. The sample carries about 590,000 clones, just under 97% recorded once. Sequencing was performed on naive CD8+ T cells sorted from blood. The receptors come from a woman aged 25 to 39 in good health. The CDR3 runs from the conserved cysteine through the conserved F or W. Fields, in order: J gene, D gene, clone size, V gene, CDR3 protein. The D gene is left open where the match is weak. Rows give clone size only sometimes, using once, few, many, or a class for an expanded clone.

J: TRBJ2-3
D: TRBD2
size: NA
V: TRBV11-2
CDR3: CASSFTSGRRDTQYF

J: TRBJ2-2
D: TRBD1
size: once
V: TRBV28
CDR3: CASSPRQGGGTGELFF

J: TRBJ1-3
D: NA
size: NA
V: TRBV2
CDR3: CASSPGTYSGNTIYF

J: TRBJ1-5
D: NA
size: NA
V: TRBV7-6
CDR3: CASSLGYSNQPQHF

J: TRBJ2-1
D: NA
size: NA
V: TRBV7-6
CDR3: CASSLGWSEQFF

J: TRBJ2-1
D: TRBD1
size: NA
V: TRBV27
CDR3: CASSGPRDREEASYNEQFF

J: TRBJ2-7
D: NA
size: few
V: TRBV7-8
CDR3: CASSLGDYEQYF

J: TRBJ2-3
D: NA
size: NA
V: TRBV4-1
CDR3: CASSQVRASTDTQYF

J: TRBJ2-2
D: TRBD1
size: NA
V: TRBV19
CDR3: CASSVDRALESTGELFF

J: TRBJ2-1
D: TRBD2
size: NA
V: TRBV15
CDR3: CATSRVGGSDEQFF

J: TRBJ2-7
D: NA
size: NA
V: TRBV21-1
CDR3: CASSKPSPGLLTYEQYF

J: TRBJ2-7
D: TRBD2
size: NA
V: TRBV7-9
CDR3: CASSLVRAGADEQYF

J: TRBJ1-5
D: NA
size: NA
V: TRBV21-1
CDR3: CASRHLHSNQPQHF

J: TRBJ2-7
D: NA
size: NA
V: TRBV7-8
CDR3: CASRGLHRSYEQYF

J: TRBJ1-1
D: NA
size: NA
V: TRBV28
CDR3: CASSLSAGDTEAFF

J: TRBJ2-7
D: TRBD2
size: NA
V: TRBV2
CDR3: CASSDGVSGSSYEQYF

J: TRBJ1-1
D: NA
size: once
V: TRBV10-3
CDR3: CAISEGGTEAFF

J: TRBJ2-7
D: NA
size: NA
V: TRBV11-1
CDR3: CASSAGYEQYF

J: TRBJ1-1
D: NA
size: NA
V: TRBV4-1
CDR3: CASSQEGGGNTEAFF

J: TRBJ2-2
D: NA
size: NA
V: TRBV13
CDR3: CATGGSGELFF

J: TRBJ2-1
D: TRBD1
size: NA
V: TRBV28
CDR3: CASSGDRNNEQFF

J: TRBJ1-1
D: TRBD1
size: NA
V: TRBV27
CDR3: CASSLQGANTEAFF

J: TRBJ2-7
D: NA
size: NA
V: TRBV29-1
CDR3: CSVTGTGGYEQYF

J: TRBJ2-7
D: NA
size: once
V: TRBV2
CDR3: CASMGSASYEQYF

J: TRBJ2-7
D: NA
size: NA
V: TRBV9
CDR3: CASSALTRDIHEQYF

J: TRBJ2-1
D: NA
size: NA
V: TRBV13
CDR3: CASRQRRGAGPYNEQFF

J: TRBJ2-7
D: NA
size: NA
V: TRBV5-8
CDR3: CASSHGASYEQYF